Below, 4 T cell receptor beta chains from the same sample are listed, as sequenced in a study of T cell responses to AZD1222 COVID-19 vaccine. The method was immunoSEQ multiplex PCR; TCRdb's version includes in-frame clones alone and lacks a portion of them. The sample includes more than 70,000 clones, around 93% of them seen just once. This material consisted of peripheral blood, taken 28 days after the second AZD1222 dose. Source of these receptors: an adult who received the AZD1222 COVID-19 vaccine.

The chain employs TRBV12-3 or TRBV12-4 and TRBJ2-3; D call uncertain. Deletions cut 2 bases from V and 6 bases from J, with 3 bases between. This CDR3 comprises 11 residues. The CDR3 DNA reads TGTGCCAGCAGTTTATCCGATACGCAGTATTTT. It translates to CASSLSDTQYF.

The CDR3 loop is CASSPATSGRSGEQYF. CDR3 bases: TGTGCCAGCAGTCCCGCCACTAGCGGGAGGTCGGGCGAGCAGTACTTC. The gene calls are TRBV28 and TRBJ2-7; 12 bases agree with TRBD2. The CDR3 runs to 16 residues. V lost 5 bases, J lost 6 bases, and 11 bases stayed unmatched. Germline-derived CDR1 and CDR2 are MDHEN and SYDVKM.

The chain uses TRBV6-5 and TRBJ2-7; 7 positions match TRBD2. With V trimmed by 4 bases and J by 6 bases, 12 bases remained unmatched. Germline assignment: CDR1 MNHEY and CDR2 SVGAGI. The CDR3 is 15 amino acids. The CDR3 here is CASSFRQTRGGEQYF. The CDR3 DNA follows: TGTGCCAGCAGTTTTAGACAGACCCGCGGGGGCGAGCAGTACTTC.

V is TRBV28 and J is TRBJ1-2; the match to TRBD1 covers 9 bases. The germline V gene has CDR1 MDHEN and CDR2 SYDVKM. There are 15 residues in the CDR3. V trimming: 6 bases; J trimming: 4 bases; junction bases outside the gene matches: 9. The CDR3 DNA reads TGTGCCAGCAGCAGCCCCGGGACAGGGTTCTATGGCTACACCTTC. Protein product: CASSSPGTGFYGYTF.